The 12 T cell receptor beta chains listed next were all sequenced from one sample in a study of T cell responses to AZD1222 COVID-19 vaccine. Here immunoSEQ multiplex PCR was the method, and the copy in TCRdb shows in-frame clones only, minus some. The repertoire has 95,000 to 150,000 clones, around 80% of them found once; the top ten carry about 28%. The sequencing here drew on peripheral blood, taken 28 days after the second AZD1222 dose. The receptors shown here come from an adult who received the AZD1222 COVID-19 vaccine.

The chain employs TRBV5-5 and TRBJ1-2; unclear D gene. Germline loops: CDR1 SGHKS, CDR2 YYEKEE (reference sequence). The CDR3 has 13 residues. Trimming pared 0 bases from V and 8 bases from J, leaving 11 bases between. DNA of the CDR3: TGTGCCAGCAGCTTGGGAGTTCCTTTGGGCTACACCTTC. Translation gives CASSLGVPLGYTF.

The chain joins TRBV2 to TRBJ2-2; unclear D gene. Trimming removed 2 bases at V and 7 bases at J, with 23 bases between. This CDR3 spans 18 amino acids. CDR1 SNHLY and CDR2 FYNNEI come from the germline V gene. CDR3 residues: CASSELVAATLAVGELFF. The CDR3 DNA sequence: TGTGCCAGCAGTGAATTGGTCGCTGCCACCTTAGCAGTCGGGGAGCTGTTTTTT. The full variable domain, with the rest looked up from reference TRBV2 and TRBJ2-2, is EPEVTQTPSHQVTQMGQEVILRCVPISNHLYFYWYRQILGQKVEFLVSFYNNEISEKSEIFDDQFSVERPDGSNFTLKIRSTKLEDSAMYFCASSELVAATLAVGELFFGEGSRLTVL.

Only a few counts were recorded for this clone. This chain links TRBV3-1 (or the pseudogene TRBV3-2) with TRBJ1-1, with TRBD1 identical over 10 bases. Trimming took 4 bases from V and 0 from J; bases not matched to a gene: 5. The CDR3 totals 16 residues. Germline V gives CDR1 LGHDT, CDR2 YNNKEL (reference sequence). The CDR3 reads CASSPRDRGMNTEAFF. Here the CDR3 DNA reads TGTGCCAGCAGCCCCCGGGACAGGGGTATGAACACTGAAGCTTTCTTT.

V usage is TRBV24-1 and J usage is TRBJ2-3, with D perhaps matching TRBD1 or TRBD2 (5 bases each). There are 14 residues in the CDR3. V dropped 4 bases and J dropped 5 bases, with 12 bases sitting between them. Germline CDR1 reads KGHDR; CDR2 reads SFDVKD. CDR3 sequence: CATSEQGDGDTQYF. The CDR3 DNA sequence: TGTGCCACCAGTGAGCAGGGAGACGGAGATACGCAGTATTTT.

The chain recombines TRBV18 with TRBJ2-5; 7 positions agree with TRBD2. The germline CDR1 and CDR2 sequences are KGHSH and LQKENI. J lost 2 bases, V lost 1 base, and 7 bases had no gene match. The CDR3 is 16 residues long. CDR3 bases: TGTGCCAGCTCACCACGTCTGGGGGAGGGACAAGAGACCCAGTACTTC. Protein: CASSPRLGEGQETQYF.

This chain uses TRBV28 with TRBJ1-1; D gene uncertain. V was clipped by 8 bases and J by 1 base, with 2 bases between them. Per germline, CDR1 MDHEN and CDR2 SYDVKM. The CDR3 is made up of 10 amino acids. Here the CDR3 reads CASGNTEAFF. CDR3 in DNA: TGTGCCAGCGGGAACACTGAAGCTTTCTTT. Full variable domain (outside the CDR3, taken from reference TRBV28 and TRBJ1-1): DVKVTQSSRYLVKRTGEKVFLECVQDMDHENMFWYRQDPGLGLRLIYFSYDVKMKEKGDIPEGYSVSREKKERFSLILESASTNQTSMYLCASGNTEAFFGQGTRLTVV.

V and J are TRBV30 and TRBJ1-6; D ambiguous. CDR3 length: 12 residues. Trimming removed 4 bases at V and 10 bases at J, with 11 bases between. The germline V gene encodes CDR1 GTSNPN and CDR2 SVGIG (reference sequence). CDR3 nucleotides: TGTGCCTGGAACCCGGGCAACTCACCCCTCCACTTT. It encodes CAWNPGNSPLHF.

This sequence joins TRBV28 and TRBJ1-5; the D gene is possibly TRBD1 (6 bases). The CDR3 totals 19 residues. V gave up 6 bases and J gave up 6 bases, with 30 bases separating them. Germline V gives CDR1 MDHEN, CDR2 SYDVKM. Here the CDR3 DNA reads TGTGCCAGCAGCTTAAGGGGGTCCGATTCGGGGACAAGCCGTCAGCCCCAGCATTTT. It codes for CASSLRGSDSGTSRQPQHF.

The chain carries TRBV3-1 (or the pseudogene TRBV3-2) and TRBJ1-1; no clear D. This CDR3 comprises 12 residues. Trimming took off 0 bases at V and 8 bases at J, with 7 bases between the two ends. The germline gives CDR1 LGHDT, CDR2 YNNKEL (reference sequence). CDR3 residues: CASSQDVGEAFF. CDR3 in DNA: TGTGCCAGCAGCCAAGATGTAGGCGAAGCTTTCTTT.

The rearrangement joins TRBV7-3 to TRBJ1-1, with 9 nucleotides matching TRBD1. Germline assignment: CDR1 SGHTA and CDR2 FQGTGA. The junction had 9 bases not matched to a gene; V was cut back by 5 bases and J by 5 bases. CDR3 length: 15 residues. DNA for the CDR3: TGTGCCAGCAGCCAGACAGGGGGTTCCGGGACTGAAGCTTTCTTT. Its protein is CASSQTGGSGTEAFF.

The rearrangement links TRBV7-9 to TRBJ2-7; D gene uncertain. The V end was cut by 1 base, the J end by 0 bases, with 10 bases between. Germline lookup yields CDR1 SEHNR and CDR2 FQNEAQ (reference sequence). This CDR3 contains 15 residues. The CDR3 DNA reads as TGTGCCAGCAGCTTAGTTGTACAGAACTCCTACGAGCAGTACTTC. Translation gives CASSLVVQNSYEQYF.

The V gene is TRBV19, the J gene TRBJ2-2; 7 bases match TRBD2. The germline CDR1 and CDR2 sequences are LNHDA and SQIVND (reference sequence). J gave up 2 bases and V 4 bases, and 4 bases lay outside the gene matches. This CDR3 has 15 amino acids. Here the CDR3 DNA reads TGTGCCAGTAGTACCCCGGGGGGAAACACCGGGGAGCTGTTTTTT. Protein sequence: CASSTPGGNTGELFF. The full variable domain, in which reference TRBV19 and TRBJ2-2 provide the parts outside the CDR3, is DGGITQSPKYLFRKEGQNVTLSCEQNLNHDAMYWYRQDPGQGLRLIYYSQIVNDFQKGDIAEGYSVSREKKESFPLTVTSAQKNPTAFYLCASSTPGGNTGELFFGEGSRLTVL.